This is a list of T cell receptor beta chains from one sample in a study of CD8 T cells in Susac syndrome. Each CDR3 protein gets one entry after TCRdb re-called the immunoSEQ multiplex PCR reads with MiXCR. The sample yields some 100,000 distinct CDR3 sequences, about nine tenths seen once. The specimen sequenced was CD8+ T cells from PBMCs. The receptors come from a human donor in good health. The CDR3 runs from the conserved cysteine through the conserved F or W. D genes are given only for firm matches. Rows give clone size only sometimes, using once, few, many, or a class for an expanded clone.

V	D	size	J	CDR3	DNA
TRBV20-1	.	.	TRBJ1-2	CSAPGNGYTF	TGCAGTGCTCCTGGGAATGGCTACACCTTC
TRBV28	.	once	TRBJ2-7	CASSISYEQYF	TGTGCCAGCAGCATATCCTACGAGCAGTACTTC
TRBV10-3	TRBD1	once	TRBJ2-7	CAISEWTGDSDEQYF	TGTGCCATCAGTGAGTGGACAGGGGACTCCGACGAGCAGTACTTC
TRBV19	.	.	TRBJ2-3	CASTSLGTSQDTQYF	TGTGCCAGTACCTCTCTCGGCACGTCGCAAGATACGCAGTATTTT
TRBV5-6	.	.	TRBJ2-2	CASSLQFVTTGELFF	TGTGCCAGCAGCTTGCAATTCGTCACCACCGGGGAGCTGTTTTTT
TRBV29-1	.	.	TRBJ2-2	CSVGGSSGELFF	TGCAGCGTTGGCGGCAGTTCCGGGGAGCTGTTTTTT
TRBV20-1	.	.	TRBJ2-3	CSAKEVLILTDTQYF	TGCAGTGCTAAGGAGGTCCTAATACTCACAGATACGCAGTATTTT
TRBV5-1	.	.	TRBJ1-1	CASSLQVVGTEAFF	TGCGCCAGCAGCTTGCAGGTCGTGGGCACTGAAGCTTTCTTT
TRBV5-1	.	once	TRBJ2-7	CASSLEARRMDEQYF	TGCGCCAGCAGCTTGGAGGCTAGGCGAATGGACGAGCAGTACTTC
TRBV5-1	TRBD1	.	TRBJ2-7	CASSFGDRGYEQYF	TGCGCCAGCAGCTTTGGGGACAGGGGCTACGAGCAGTACTTC
TRBV2	.	.	TRBJ2-7	CASGGQSYEQYF	TGTGCCAGCGGGGGACAAAGCTACGAGCAGTACTTC
TRBV20-1	TRBD1	.	TRBJ2-3	CSAYPGQGADTQYF	TGCAGTGCGTACCCTGGACAGGGTGCAGATACGCAGTATTTT
TRBV30	TRBD1	.	TRBJ1-1	CACNGQAEAFF	TGTGCCTGTAATGGACAGGCTGAAGCTTTCTTT
TRBV10-3	TRBD2	.	TRBJ2-2	CAISLSGGNTGELFF	TGTGCCATCAGTCTTAGCGGGGGGAACACCGGGGAGCTGTTTTTT
TRBV3-1	.	few	TRBJ2-7	CASSPGRRLVDAEQYF	TGTGCCAGCAGCCCCGGAAGGAGACTAGTGGATGCCGAGCAGTACTTC
TRBV7-2	TRBD1	.	TRBJ1-5	CASSHGQGNQPQHF	TGTGCCAGCAGCCATGGACAGGGGAATCAGCCCCAGCATTTT
TRBV14	TRBD2	.	TRBJ2-1	CASSLIAGGGNEQFF	TGTGCCAGCAGCCTAATAGCGGGAGGTGGGAATGAGCAGTTCTTC
TRBV6-6	TRBD2	few	TRBJ2-1	CASTKGLAGGDNEQFF	TGTGCCAGCACCAAGGGACTAGCGGGAGGGGACAATGAGCAGTTCTTC
TRBV5-1	.	.	TRBJ1-5	CASSGGSGNQPQHF	TGCGCCAGCAGCGGAGGATCGGGCAATCAGCCCCAGCATTTT
TRBV6-2/TRBV6-3	TRBD1	.	TRBJ2-7	CASSPGTGVIYEQYF	TGTGCCAGCAGTCCCGGGACAGGGGTTATCTACGAGCAGTACTTC
TRBV6-5	.	.	TRBJ1-1	CASSYTGFANTEAFF	TGTGCCAGCAGTTATACAGGTTTCGCGAACACTGAAGCTTTCTTT
TRBV7-3	.	.	TRBJ2-2	CASSLVGAPGAGELFF	TGTGCCAGCAGCTTAGTGGGAGCCCCCGGGGCCGGGGAGCTGTTTTTT
TRBV6-2/TRBV6-3	.	.	TRBJ2-5	CASSPSPETQYF	TGTGCCAGCAGCCCTTCCCCAGAGACCCAGTACTTC
TRBV5-1	.	.	TRBJ2-7	CASSSDPGTAYEQYF	TGCGCCAGCAGCTCGGATCCCGGGACCGCCTACGAGCAGTACTTC
TRBV20-1	.	.	TRBJ2-1	CSAAAPSSRYNEQFF	TGCAGTGCTGCTGCTCCTAGCAGCCGATACAATGAGCAGTTCTTC
TRBV4-3	.	once	TRBJ1-4	CASSQDIVSANEKLFF	TGCGCCAGCAGCCAAGATATAGTGTCGGCTAATGAAAAACTGTTTTTT
TRBV10-3	.	.	TRBJ1-2	CAISESTGPAYGYTF	TGTGCCATCAGTGAGTCGACAGGTCCTGCCTATGGCTACACCTTC
TRBV12-5	TRBD1	.	TRBJ1-1	CASGSGTGTEAFF	TGTGCTAGTGGATCCGGGACAGGCACTGAAGCTTTCTTT
TRBV5-1	.	.	TRBJ2-1	CASSLDIGQFDEQFF	TGCGCCAGCAGCCTGGATATAGGACAGTTCGATGAGCAGTTCTTC
TRBV6-6	.	.	TRBJ1-2	CAGGGDYGYTF	TGTGCCGGGGGAGGGGACTATGGCTACACCTTC
TRBV9	.	.	TRBJ2-1	CASSVDPGGRGFVEQFF	TGTGCCAGCAGCGTAGACCCCGGGGGCCGAGGATTCGTTGAGCAGTTCTTC
TRBV10-3	.	.	TRBJ1-6	CAISESGTNSPLHF	TGTGCCATCAGTGAGTCGGGCACGAATTCACCCCTCCACTTT
TRBV29-1	TRBD2	.	TRBJ2-5	CSVAGEGRPQETQYF	TGCAGCGTCGCGGGGGAGGGCAGACCCCAAGAGACCCAGTACTTC
TRBV20-1	TRBD2	.	TRBJ2-4	CSAGLASAKNIQYF	TGCAGTGCGGGACTAGCCTCGGCCAAAAACATTCAGTACTTC
TRBV20-1	.	.	TRBJ2-3	CSARDQAAGDTQYF	TGCAGTGCTAGAGATCAAGCTGCTGGAGATACGCAGTATTTT
TRBV12-3/TRBV12-4	.	.	TRBJ2-1	CASRAPGRVYNEQFF	TGTGCCAGCAGGGCACCGGGACGCGTGTACAATGAGCAGTTCTTC
TRBV20-1	TRBD1	once	TRBJ1-6	CSARTPGGLDPLHF	TGCAGTGCTAGAACCCCAGGGGGCCTCGACCCCCTCCACTTT
TRBV6-2/TRBV6-3	.	.	TRBJ2-1	CASSRSGEQFF	TGTGCCAGCAGCCGGTCAGGGGAGCAGTTCTTC
TRBV11-1	.	.	TRBJ2-5	CASSLITTQETQYF	TGTGCCAGCAGCTTAATTACAACCCAAGAGACCCAGTACTTC
TRBV10-3	.	.	TRBJ2-5	CAISPEGYGEETQYF	TGTGCCATCAGTCCAGAGGGGTACGGTGAGGAGACCCAGTACTTC
TRBV5-6	TRBD1	.	TRBJ1-4	CASSLTGTVDEKLFF	TGTGCCAGCAGCTTGACCGGGACAGTGGATGAAAAACTGTTTTTT